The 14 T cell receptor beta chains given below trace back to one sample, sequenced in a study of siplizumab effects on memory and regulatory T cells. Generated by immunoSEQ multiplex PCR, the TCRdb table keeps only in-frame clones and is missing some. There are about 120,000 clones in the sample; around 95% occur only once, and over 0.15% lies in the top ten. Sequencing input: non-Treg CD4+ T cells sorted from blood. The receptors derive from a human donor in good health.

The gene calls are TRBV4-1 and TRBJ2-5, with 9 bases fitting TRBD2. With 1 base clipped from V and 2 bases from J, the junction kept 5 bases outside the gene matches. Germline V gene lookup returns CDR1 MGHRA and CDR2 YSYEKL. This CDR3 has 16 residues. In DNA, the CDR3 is TGCGCCAGCAGCCAAGGCCCTGCGGGGGGGCAAGAGACCCAGTACTTC. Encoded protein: CASSQGPAGGQETQYF.

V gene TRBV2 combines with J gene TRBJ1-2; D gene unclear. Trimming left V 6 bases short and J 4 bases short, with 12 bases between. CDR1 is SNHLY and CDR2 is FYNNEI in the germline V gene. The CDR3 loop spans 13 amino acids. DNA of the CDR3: TGTGCCAGCAGGGAGTCCGGGAGCTATGGCTACACCTTC. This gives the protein CASRESGSYGYTF.

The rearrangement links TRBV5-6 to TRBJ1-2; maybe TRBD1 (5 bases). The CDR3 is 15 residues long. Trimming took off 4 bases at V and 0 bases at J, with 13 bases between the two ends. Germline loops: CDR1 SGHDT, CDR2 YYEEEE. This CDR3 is CASSPSEGTNYGYTF. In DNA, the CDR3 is TGTGCCAGCAGCCCCTCCGAGGGGACTAACTATGGCTACACCTTC.

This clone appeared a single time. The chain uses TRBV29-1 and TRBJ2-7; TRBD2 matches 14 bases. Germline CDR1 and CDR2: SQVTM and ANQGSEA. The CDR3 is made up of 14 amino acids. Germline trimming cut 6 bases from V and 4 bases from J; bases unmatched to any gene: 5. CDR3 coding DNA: TGCAGCGTCGGGACTAGCGGGGGAAGGTACGAGCAGTACTTC. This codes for CSVGTSGGRYEQYF.

This CDR3 is CASSSPLGGRMYQPQHF. CDR3 in DNA: TGTGCCAGTAGTTCCCCCCTGGGTGGTAGGATGTATCAGCCCCAGCATTTT. The chain joins TRBV19 to TRBJ1-5; no firm D call. CDR3 size: 17 residues. Deletions cut 5 bases from V and 5 bases from J, with 22 bases between. Per germline, CDR1 LNHDA and CDR2 SQIVND (reference sequence).

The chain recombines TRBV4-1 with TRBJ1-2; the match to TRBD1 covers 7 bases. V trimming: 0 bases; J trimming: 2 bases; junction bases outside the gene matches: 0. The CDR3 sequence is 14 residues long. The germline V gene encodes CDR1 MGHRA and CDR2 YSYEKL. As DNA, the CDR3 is TGCGCCAGCAGCCAAGACAGGGGGAACTATGGCTACACCTTC. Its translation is CASSQDRGNYGYTF.

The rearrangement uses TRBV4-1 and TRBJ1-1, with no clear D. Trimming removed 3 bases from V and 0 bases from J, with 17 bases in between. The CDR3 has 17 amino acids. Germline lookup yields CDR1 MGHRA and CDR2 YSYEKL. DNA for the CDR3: TGCGCCAGCAGCCAGATGGCCCCTTTTCTGATGAACACTGAAGCTTTCTTT. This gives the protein CASSQMAPFLMNTEAFF.

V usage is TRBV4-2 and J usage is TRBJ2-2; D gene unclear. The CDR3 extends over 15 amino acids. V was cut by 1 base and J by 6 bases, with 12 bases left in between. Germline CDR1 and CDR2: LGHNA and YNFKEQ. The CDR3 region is CASSQAPEWAGELFF. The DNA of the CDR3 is TGTGCCAGCAGCCAAGCTCCCGAGTGGGCCGGGGAGCTGTTTTTT.

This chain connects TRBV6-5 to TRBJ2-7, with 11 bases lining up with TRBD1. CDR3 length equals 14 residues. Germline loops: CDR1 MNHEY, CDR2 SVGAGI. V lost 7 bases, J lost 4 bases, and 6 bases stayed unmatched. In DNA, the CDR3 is TGTGCCAGCAAGGCCGGGACAGGGGGGTACGAGCAGTACTTC. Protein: CASKAGTGGYEQYF.

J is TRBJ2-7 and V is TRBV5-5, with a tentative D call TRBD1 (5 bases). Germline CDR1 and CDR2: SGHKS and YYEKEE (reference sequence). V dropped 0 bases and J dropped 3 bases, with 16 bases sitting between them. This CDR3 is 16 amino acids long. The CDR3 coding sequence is TGTGCCAGCAGCTTGGTCCAGGGTCTAATGATCTACGAGCAGTACTTC. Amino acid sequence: CASSLVQGLMIYEQYF.

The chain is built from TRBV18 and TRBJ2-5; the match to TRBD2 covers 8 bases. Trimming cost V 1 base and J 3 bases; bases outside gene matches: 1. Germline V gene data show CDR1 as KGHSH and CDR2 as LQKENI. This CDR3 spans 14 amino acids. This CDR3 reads CASSPQLAEETQYF. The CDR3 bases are TGTGCCAGCTCACCACAACTAGCGGAAGAGACCCAGTACTTC.

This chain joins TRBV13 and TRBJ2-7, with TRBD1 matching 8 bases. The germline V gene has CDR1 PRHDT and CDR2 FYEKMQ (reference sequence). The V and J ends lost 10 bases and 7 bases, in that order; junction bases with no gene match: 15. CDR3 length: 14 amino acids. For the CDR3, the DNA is TGTGCCACCCTCTCCACCGGGACAGGAGAAGAGCAGTACTTC. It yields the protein CATLSTGTGEEQYF.

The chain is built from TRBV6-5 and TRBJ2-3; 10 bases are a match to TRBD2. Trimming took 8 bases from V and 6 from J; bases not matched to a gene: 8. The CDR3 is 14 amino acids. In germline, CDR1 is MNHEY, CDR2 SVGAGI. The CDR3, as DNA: TGTGCCAGCGGTCAAGCGGGGGGGAAGGATACGCAGTATTTT. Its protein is CASGQAGGKDTQYF.

The CDR3: CAYWGQRIRMYGYTF. For the CDR3, the DNA is TGTGCCTACTGGGGTCAGAGGATACGGATGTATGGCTACACCTTC. The gene calls are TRBV30 and TRBJ1-2, with D hard to call. V was pared by 7 bases and J by 5 bases, with 23 bases between. Per the germline V gene, CDR1 is GTSNPN and CDR2 is SVGIG (reference sequence). The CDR3 is 15 amino acids.